This TCR beta chain is drawn from a study of response to subunit inactivated influenza vaccine. Study-wide results and limits: The authors proposed limited new T cell recruitment per seasonal influenza vaccination.

There are a few counts of this clonotype. The antigen remains unidentified. TCRdb recomputed calls from the RT-PCR reads with MiXCR, one row per CDR3 protein. The data hold 490,000 or so distinct CDR3 sequences, with approximately 7.7% observed a single time. CDR3 length: 15 residues. Germline lookup yields CDR1 SGHTA and CDR2 FQGNSA. V was clipped by 7 bases and J by 5 bases; unmatched bases: 10. This receptor was taken from a man aged 45 to 75 who received an inactivated influenza vaccine. The rearrangement uses TRBV7-2 and TRBJ2-2; 7 positions agree with TRBD2. The specimen comprised PBMCs from blood, sampled roughly 24 months after vaccination. CDR3 sequence: CASTYTAGRTGELFF. In DNA, the CDR3 is TGTGCCAGCACCTATACAGCGGGAAGGACCGGGGAGCTGTTTTTT. The variable domain in full, completed from reference TRBV7-2 and TRBJ2-2, reads GAGVSQSPSNKVTEKGKDVELRCDPISGHTALYWYRQSLGQGLEFLIYFQGNSAPDKSGLPSDRFSAERTGGSVSTLTIQRTQQEDSAVYLCASTYTAGRTGELFFGEGSRLTVL.